This T cell receptor (beta chain) was sequenced during a study of CD8 T cells in Susac syndrome. The CDR3 is 17 amino acids. Trimming took 5 bases from V and 5 from J; bases not matched to a gene: 13. The germline gives CDR1 SGHRS, CDR2 YFSETQ. With random hexamers, reverse transcription was performed on about 0.5 to 1 ug of RNA. The TCR beta CDR3 was amplified by immunoSEQ multiplex PCR across 54 Vbeta, 13 Jbeta. TCRdb reprocessed the immunoSEQ multiplex PCR reads via MiXCR and lists one record per CDR3 protein. The table has some 97,000 distinct CDR3 sequences, roughly 96% seen once. Peripheral blood CD8+ and CD4+ T cells were profiled by TCR beta sequencing.

The chain couples TRBV5-1 to TRBJ2-1; TRBD2 agrees at 10 bases. This sequence originates from a human donor with Susac syndrome. Input material: CD8+ T cells from PBMCs. CDR3 residues: CASRRSGELAGDNEQFF. Here the CDR3 DNA reads TGCGCCAGCAGACGATCCGGGGAGCTAGCGGGAGACAATGAGCAGTTCTTC. The full variable domain, with the rest looked up from reference TRBV5-1 and TRBJ2-1, is KAGVTQTPRYLIKTRGQQVTLSCSPISGHRSVSWYQQTPGQGLQFLFEYFSETQRNKGNFPGRFSGRQFSNSRSEMNVSTLELGDSALYLCASRRSGELAGDNEQFFGPGTRLTVL.